What follows are 27 T cell receptor beta chains derived from one specimen sequenced in a study of Ad26.COV2.S vaccination and SARS-CoV-2 variants. As for treatment: roughly 20 received Ad26.COV2.S at low or high dose, single or two shots; 5 received placebo; per-sample allocation not given. Specimens were obtained on day 63 following the first vaccine or placebo injection. Profiling relied on immunoSEQ multiplex PCR, and the TCRdb table lists in-frame clones only, not all of them. The sample records about 350,000 clones, roughly 89% being singletons. Sequenced material: peripheral blood, taken in a trial of Ad26.COV2.S vaccine versus placebo. These receptors all come from a person aged 18 to 59 who received the Ad26.COV2.S COVID-19 vaccine or a placebo.

This clone was detected only once. The rearrangement uses TRBV28 and TRBJ2-3, with D hard to call. This CDR3 has 13 residues. Trimming removed 6 bases from V and 4 bases from J, with 11 bases in between. Germline V gives CDR1 MDHEN, CDR2 SYDVKM. CDR3 in amino acids: CASSKDTADTQYF. The CDR3 DNA reads as TGTGCCAGCAGCAAAGACACCGCAGATACGCAGTATTTT. Based on the CDR3 plus reference TRBV28 and TRBJ2-3, the full variable domain is DVKVTQSSRYLVKRTGEKVFLECVQDMDHENMFWYRQDPGLGLRLIYFSYDVKMKEKGDIPEGYSVSREKKERFSLILESASTNQTSMYLCASSKDTADTQYFGPGTRLTVL.

This chain uses TRBV28 with TRBJ2-7; no clear D. Trimming left V 2 bases short and J 5 bases short, with 4 bases between. This CDR3 has 11 residues. Germline V gene sequence: CDR1 MDHEN, CDR2 SYDVKM. In nucleotides, the CDR3 is TGTGCCAGCAGTTTAGTAGACGAGCAGTACTTC. Translation: CASSLVDEQYF.

This chain uses TRBV30 with TRBJ1-4; D uncertain. The CDR3 is 14 amino acids. CDR1 and CDR2 (germline): GTSNPN, SVGIG (reference sequence). V was shortened by 6 bases and J by 0 bases, with 11 bases between the two germline ends. CDR3 sequence reads: CACEALSTNEKLFF. In DNA, the CDR3 is TGTGCCTGCGAAGCCCTCTCAACTAATGAAAAACTGTTTTTT.

The chain has TRBV7-2 and TRBJ2-5; D is unclear. The germline CDR1 and CDR2 sequences are SGHTA and FQGNSA. V dropped 3 bases and J dropped 7 bases, with 15 bases sitting between them. The CDR3 totals 14 residues. The CDR3 protein is CASSLTTVPRTQYF. The CDR3 DNA sequence: TGTGCCAGCAGCTTGACAACGGTCCCGAGGACCCAGTACTTC.

The chain combines TRBV6-2 or TRBV6-3 with TRBJ1-1; possible D gene TRBD1, 5 bases. The CDR3 covers 11 residues. Trimming shortened V by 6 bases and J by 7 bases, and 9 bases separated the two germline ends. CDR1 MNHEY and CDR2 SVGEGT come from the germline V gene. The CDR3 DNA follows: TGTGCCAGCAGCCGAGACAGTGAAGCTTTCTTT. Translating it yields CASSRDSEAFF.

With regard to this clone: This sample includes further DNA sequences coding for the same CDR3. The chain combines TRBV5-1 with TRBJ1-4; perhaps TRBD1 as D (5 bases). Germline V gene lookup returns CDR1 SGHRS and CDR2 YFSETQ. This CDR3 has 14 amino acids. Trimming left V 0 bases short and J 3 bases short, with 6 bases between. CDR3 bases: TGCGCCAGCAGCTTGGGACAGTCTAATGAAAAACTGTTTTTT. As protein: CASSLGQSNEKLFF.

The chain joins TRBV10-3 to TRBJ2-1; a weak D match, TRBD2 (6 bases). Trimming took 6 bases from V and 4 from J, leaving 16 bases between them. Germline CDR1 is ENHRY and CDR2 is SYGVKD. The CDR3 length is 15 residues. The CDR3 region has the DNA TGTGCCATCAGGGAACGGACGGGGGATTACAATGAGCAGTTCTTC. It yields the protein CAIRERTGDYNEQFF.

The rearrangement uses TRBV19 and TRBJ1-1, with 8 bases that match TRBD1. The CDR3 is 16 amino acids. V was clipped by 0 bases and J by 0 bases; unmatched bases: 3. Germline V gene lookup returns CDR1 LNHDA and CDR2 SQIVND (reference sequence). The CDR3 protein is CASSIDPTGVNTEAFF. As DNA, the CDR3 is TGTGCCAGTAGTATAGACCCGACAGGGGTGAACACTGAAGCTTTCTTT.

The DNA of the CDR3 is TGTGCCAGCAGTTCCCCGACGTCATTACAGGGGTTAGAAGAGACCCAGTACTTC. Protein: CASSSPTSLQGLEETQYF. The V call is TRBV28, the J call TRBJ2-5, with TRBD1 identical over 7 bases. Losses at the gene ends were 4 bases for V and 3 bases for J; bases not matched to a gene: 17. Germline assignment: CDR1 MDHEN and CDR2 SYDVKM. The CDR3 extends over 18 amino acids.

The chain carries TRBV7-6 and TRBJ2-7; TRBD2 aligns across 7 bases. CDR3 length: 15 amino acids. Germline CDR1 and CDR2: SGHVS and FNYEAQ. V was pared by 5 bases and J by 5 bases, with 12 bases of the junction left unmatched. The chain's CDR3 is CASSTLGEGLHEQYF. The CDR3 DNA is TGTGCCAGCAGCACGTTAGGGGAGGGTCTCCACGAGCAGTACTTC.

The V and J genes are TRBV29-1 and TRBJ2-1; D possibly corresponds to TRBD2 (6 bases). V shed 3 bases and J shed 5 bases, with 14 bases lying between them. The CDR3 loop spans 14 amino acids. Germline CDR1 is SQVTM and CDR2 is ANQGSEA. CDR3 sequence reads: CSVDKSGQNNEQFF. The CDR3 nucleotides are TGCAGCGTTGATAAAAGCGGGCAGAACAATGAGCAGTTCTTC.

The chain couples TRBV11-2 to TRBJ2-7; TRBD1 agrees at 8 bases. The length of the CDR3 is 14 residues. The J segment lost 2 bases and the V segment lost 1 base, leaving 1 base of the junction unmatched. Germline CDR1 SGHAT, CDR2 FQNNGV. CDR3 loop: CASSLGTGTYEQYF. CDR3 DNA: TGTGCCAGCAGCTTAGGGACAGGGACCTACGAGCAGTACTTC.

V usage is TRBV7-8 and J usage is TRBJ2-1; D is uncertain. Trimming cost V 5 bases and J 2 bases, with 13 bases left between them. The CDR3 contains 15 residues. The germline gives CDR1 SGHVS, CDR2 FQNEAQ. The CDR3 DNA follows: TGTGCCAGCAGCGCAAGAGTCACGGCCTACAATGAGCAGTTCTTC. It codes for CASSARVTAYNEQFF.

V usage is TRBV7-6 and J usage is TRBJ2-1, with D tentatively TRBD2 (5 bases). V lost 0 bases, J lost 0 bases, and 9 bases lay in between. Germline V gene lookup returns CDR1 SGHVS and CDR2 FNYEAQ. This CDR3 contains 16 residues. The CDR3 nucleotides are TGTGCCAGCAGCTTAGCGGGCGGGCCCTCCTACAATGAGCAGTTCTTC. Translation: CASSLAGGPSYNEQFF.

This clone was observed a handful of times. The V call is TRBV2, the J call TRBJ2-7; D remains unclear. The V end was cut by 3 bases, the J end by 4 bases, with 13 bases between. The CDR3 consists of 14 residues. Germline V gene sequence: CDR1 SNHLY, CDR2 FYNNEI. The CDR3 here is CASSDGWRVYEQYF. CDR3 DNA: TGTGCCAGCAGTGACGGGTGGCGTGTTTACGAGCAGTACTTC.

V and J are TRBV6-2 or TRBV6-3 and TRBJ1-5; D ambiguous. V shed 0 bases and J shed 0 bases, with 15 bases lying between them. This CDR3 spans 18 amino acids. The germline V gene encodes CDR1 MNHEY and CDR2 SVGEGT. The CDR3 DNA reads TGTGCCAGCAGTTACTCGAGCGTTCGAGCCTATAGCAATCAGCCCCAGCATTTT. Its protein is CASSYSSVRAYSNQPQHF.

The chain combines TRBV28 with TRBJ2-3; D not resolved. V dropped 2 bases and J dropped 10 bases, with 10 bases sitting between them. Germline lookup yields CDR1 MDHEN and CDR2 SYDVKM. The CDR3 runs 12 residues. The CDR3 DNA follows: TGTGCCAGCAGTTTAACCCTTATGGCGCAGTATTTT. The encoded protein is CASSLTLMAQYF.

V is TRBV29-1 and J is TRBJ1-1; D may be TRBD1 (5 bases). V lost 7 bases, J lost 2 bases, and 17 bases lay in between. The CDR3 totals 14 residues. Germline V gives CDR1 SQVTM, CDR2 ANQGSEA. CDR3 nucleotide sequence: TGCAGCGGAAGACCGAGGACACCCAACACTGAAGCTTTCTTT. Its protein product is CSGRPRTPNTEAFF.

The chain joins TRBV5-1 to TRBJ2-7, with D possibly TRBD2 on 5 matching bases. This CDR3 comprises 16 residues. The germline V gene has CDR1 SGHRS and CDR2 YFSETQ. The V gene lost 1 base and the J gene lost 3 bases, with 17 bases spanning the gap. CDR3 residues: CASSLPEDKRDYEQYF. CDR3 DNA: TGCGCCAGCAGCTTGCCAGAAGATAAGAGGGACTACGAGCAGTACTTC.

The gene calls are TRBV29-1 and TRBJ2-1; 14 nucleotides line up with TRBD2. With V trimmed by 5 bases and J by 8 bases, 8 bases remained unmatched. The CDR3 contains 15 residues. Germline-derived CDR1 and CDR2 are SQVTM and ANQGSEA. CDR3 loop: CSVLTSGLAGDEQFF. CDR3 coding DNA: TGCAGCGTTCTAACGTCGGGACTAGCGGGGGATGAGCAGTTCTTC.

This chain joins TRBV5-5 and TRBJ2-1; no clear D. The CDR3 has 13 amino acids. The germline V and J ends were trimmed by 4 bases and 4 bases, with 9 bases remaining between them. Germline CDR1 reads SGHKS; CDR2 reads YYEKEE (reference sequence). The chain's CDR3 is CASSQEGYNEQFF. CDR3 DNA sequence: TGTGCCAGCAGCCAGGAAGGGTACAATGAGCAGTTCTTC. The full variable domain, rest sourced from reference TRBV5-5 and TRBJ2-1, is DAGVTQSPTHLIKTRGQQVTLRCSPISGHKSVSWYQQVLGQGPQFIFQYYEKEERGRGNFPDRFSARQFPNYSSELNVNALLLGDSALYLCASSQEGYNEQFFGPGTRLTVL.

This clone was counted only a few times. The chain is built from TRBV4-1 and TRBJ1-4; D uncertain. The CDR3 spans 17 residues. Trimming removed 1 base from V and 2 bases from J, with 14 bases in between. Germline V lookup: CDR1 MGHRA, CDR2 YSYEKL. The CDR3 DNA follows: TGCGCCAGCAGCCAAGGGGCCACGGGTGGGACTAATGAAAAACTGTTTTTT. Translated, it gives CASSQGATGGTNEKLFF.

This rearrangement joins TRBV4-3 to TRBJ2-7; D assignment may be TRBD1 or TRBD2 (5 bases each). The CDR3 extends over 18 amino acids. V was shortened by 0 bases and J by 4 bases, with 22 bases between the two germline ends. CDR1 LGHNA and CDR2 YSLEER come from the germline V gene. CDR3 in amino acids: CASSQEDTGRVGIYEQYF. The CDR3 DNA reads as TGCGCCAGCAGCCAAGAGGATACGGGGCGGGTGGGGATATACGAGCAGTACTTC.

The chain couples TRBV18 to TRBJ1-5, with 9 bases lining up with TRBD1. This CDR3 is built from 15 residues. Per the germline V gene, CDR1 is KGHSH and CDR2 is LQKENI. J gave up 4 bases and V 3 bases, and 4 bases lay outside the gene matches. CDR3 sequence reads: CASSPRQGVNQPQHF. The CDR3 DNA follows: TGTGCCAGCTCACCGAGACAGGGGGTTAATCAGCCCCAGCATTTT.

V is TRBV28 and J is TRBJ1-2; TRBD1 is a possible D gene (6 bases). The CDR3 is 14 amino acids. CDR1 MDHEN and CDR2 SYDVKM come from the germline V gene. Deletions cut 2 bases from V and 5 bases from J, with 12 bases between. The CDR3 protein is CASSLLRQEYGYTF. DNA of the CDR3: TGTGCCAGCAGTTTACTTAGACAGGAATATGGCTACACCTTC.

The rearrangement joins TRBV13 to TRBJ2-2; 7 bases agree with TRBD2. This CDR3 spans 14 amino acids. The V gene end was trimmed by 3 bases and the J gene end by 6 bases; junction bases not matched to a gene: 4. CDR1 and CDR2 (germline): PRHDT, FYEKMQ (reference sequence). In nucleotides, the CDR3 is TGTGCCAGCAGCTTGGACGCGGGAGCCGGGGAGCTGTTTTTT. Its protein product is CASSLDAGAGELFF.

This chain joins TRBV29-1 and TRBJ2-1, with D unclear. V was cut by 2 bases and J by 4 bases, with 6 bases left in between. This CDR3 contains 12 residues. Germline CDR1 is SQVTM and CDR2 is ANQGSEA. The CDR3 spells CSVEWGYNEQFF. The DNA for the CDR3 is TGCAGCGTTGAATGGGGTTACAATGAGCAGTTCTTC.